This TCR beta chain emerged from a study of regulatory T cells in long-lasting Graves disease. Background on the study: In persistent Graves' disease, antithyroid drugs had been taken for over 5 years and TSH receptor antibodies stayed positive. Study-level findings and limits: Persistent Graves' cases showed lower TCR diversity than newly diagnosed cases. The study found TRBV28, TRBJ1-2 and TRBJ2-5 favored in persistent disease.

TCR beta libraries were built with iRepertoire HTBI primers and Arm-PCR of CDR3 regions. TCRdb reprocessed the multiplex PCR reads via MiXCR and lists one record per CDR3 protein. This sample has 450,000 or so distinct CDR3 sequences, with 20% to 25% found just once. This clonotype was counted ten times or more. The antigen remains unidentified. The time point is: persistent/refractory GD, antithyroid drugs over 5 years with positive TRAb. Isolated PBMC RNA provided the starting material for the TCR library. Each patient gave roughly 9.2 milliliters of EDTA-anticoagulated peripheral blood. V was pared by 1 base and J by 1 base, with 11 bases between. There are 15 residues in the CDR3. CDR1 is LNHNV, CDR2 YYDKDF, per germline (reference sequence).

This rearrangement joins TRBV15 to TRBJ2-7; D is unresolved. The specimen comprised peripheral blood mononuclear cells (PBMCs), sampled when the disease was refractory, from a patient treated with antithyroid drugs. The receptor comes from a female donor with Graves disease. CDR3 amino acids: CATSRVKGRSYEQYF. CDR3 sequence (DNA): TGTGCCACCAGCAGAGTTAAGGGCAGGTCCTACGAGCAGTACTTC.